This TCR beta chain was found in a study of T cell responses to AZD1222 COVID-19 vaccine (dated by TCRdb to 2020 to 2023). At the level of the whole study: TCR sequencing covered roughly 230 trial participants: 200 to 220 given two doses of AZD1222 and about 26 given two doses of MenACWY control vaccine. Enrollment into the trials was organized by age into subgroups of 18-55, 56-69 and 70-plus years, and those subgroups contained 148, 28 and 57 TCR-sequenced participants, respectively.

The sample's time point label, decoded: about 28 days (+/-7) after the second vaccine dose. AZD1222 recipients with second doses at about 4 weeks or about 12 weeks were pooled, because spike-specific TCR depth and breadth did not differ between schedules. Vaccinee samples came from UK trials COV001 and COV002, including a single-blind randomized controlled phase 2/3 trial of AZD1222 (ChAdOx1 nCoV-19) in healthy adults. For TCRbeta chain sequencing, PBMC samples were collected from trial participants at day 0 and at day 28 after the second dose. The CDR3 regions of human TCRbeta chains were analyzed by immunosequencing. The study's processing was this. TCRs in the repertoires were matched against a reference library of SARS-CoV-2-specific TCRs that had been generated with the MIRA antigen-specificity platform. Breadth was defined as the fraction of unique TCRs that were SARS-CoV-2-associated. Depth was defined as the fraction of total T cells that were SARS-CoV-2-associated. Each spike-specific TCR was assigned to its reactive spike region and to a CD4 or CD8 class using the MIRA data. Log10-transformed breadth and depth values were compared by one-way ANOVA with Sidak's multiple comparisons tests. TCRdb obtained this table from immuneACCESS and retained in-frame rearrangements with V and J assigned. These tables miss some clones; where compared with another copy, unresolved V genes account for less than half of the shortfall, and the remainder is unexplained. From that table come the V and J calls and clone size; the DNA was used to work out D and trimming. Within this sample are approximately 67,000 clones, with around 82% of them counted one time only. The ten most abundant clones make up about 6% of the sample.

A word on this clone: Its target antigen remains unknown. Within one base of it there is no much larger clone, and no base qualities were kept. Other DNA sequences in this specimen translate into the identical CDR3.

The junction carries 12 bases between V and J, which are trimmed by 2 bases and 5 bases respectively. The CDR3, from cysteine to phenylalanine, totals 14 residues. The DNA shown is the 42-base CDR3, in frame from base 1. In the germline V gene, CDR1 corresponds to MNHNS and CDR2 to SASEGT. Beyond this particular receptor, the publication reports: Participants were mostly white British and included more females than males, and it was suggested by the authors that clonal diversity may have been underestimated. The whole spike protein was spanned by vaccine-associated CD4 TCRs, and dominant responses were seen in regions 160-218 and 743-854. Spike-specific TCR breadth and depth rose significantly after two AZD1222 doses compared with day 0 and with MenACWY recipients. The 56-69-year group was small, and its depth increase did not reach significance, likely because of low power. Conclusions about previously exposed vaccinees are limited because only six or seven AZD1222 recipients were SARS-CoV-2 seropositive at baseline. Epitopes outside the regions mutated in the B.1.351 and B.1.1.7 variants were reportedly recognized by nearly half of the unique spike-specific TCRs. Because no day 14 peak-response samples were available, the repertoires could be characterized only after the peak T cell response.

The chain links TRBV6-1 with TRBJ1-1; the D gene lacks a confident call. The source of this sequence is an adult who received the AZD1222 COVID-19 vaccine. The sequences come from peripheral blood, collected 28 days after the second AZD1222 dose. The CDR3 is CASSESPGGTEAFF. The nucleotide sequence reads TGTGCCAGCAGTGAATCGCCGGGTGGGACTGAAGCTTTCTTT.